This T cell receptor beta chain was sequenced in a study of response to subunit inactivated influenza vaccine. Study results and limitations: Authors suggested each seasonal influenza vaccination recruits few new T cells.

This clonotype was observed a few times. Its antigen is undetermined. TCRdb fed the RT-PCR reads into MiXCR, producing one record per CDR3 protein. The sample has hundreds of thousands of distinct CDR3 sequences; over 11% are singletons. This CDR3 is built from 14 residues. V dropped 6 bases and J dropped 4; count of bases not matched to a gene: 7. The germline gives CDR1 SGHTA, CDR2 FQGNSA. This rearrangement joins TRBV7-2 to TRBJ1-2; TRBD1 agrees at 8 bases. This material consisted of PBMCs from blood, taken 14 days before vaccination. This receptor was taken from a man over 45 who received an inactivated influenza vaccine. The chain's CDR3 is CASSSDRVAYGYTF. The DNA of the CDR3 is TGTGCCAGCAGTTCGGACAGGGTAGCCTATGGCTACACCTTC. The variable domain in full, with the rest retrieved from reference TRBV7-2 and TRBJ1-2, is GAGVSQSPSNKVTEKGKDVELRCDPISGHTALYWYRQSLGQGLEFLIYFQGNSAPDKSGLPSDRFSAERTGGSVSTLTIQRTQQEDSAVYLCASSSDRVAYGYTFGSGTRLTVV.